The clone carrying this T cell receptor (beta chain) has a handful of counts. In Seattle, patients joined the study during active infection and were tracked longitudinally. This record comes from a study of blood T cell repertoires in COVID-19. Whole-study context: Collection of acute and convalescent COVID-19 samples took place in the United States, Italy and Spain. T cells, B-cell-depleted T cells, or PBMCs supplied cDNA or gDNA.

Per the study methods: Scientists estimated how many nucleated cells there were by amplifying reference gene primers. Assay: immunoSEQ multiplex PCR; the TCRdb copy retains only in-frame clones and omits some. Clone size and V and J calls were adopted from that table, with D and trimming inferred from the DNA. The data contain about 160,000 clones, about four fifths of them singletons. CDR3 size: 14 residues. Germline V gene data show CDR1 as LNHDA and CDR2 as SQIVND (reference sequence). V gave up 5 bases and J gave up 0 bases, with 7 bases separating them. Sample: peripheral blood. The J gene is TRBJ2-2, the V gene TRBV19; D remains unclear. The sequence derives from a woman in her sixties or seventies with COVID-19, enrolled during active disease. CDR3 in amino acids: CASSVSANTGELFF. DNA for the CDR3: TGTGCCAGTAGTGTATCGGCGAACACCGGGGAGCTGTTTTTT.